This TCR beta chain was retrieved from a study of type 1 regulatory T cells. Study-level information: T-allo10 is an in vitro-generated, Tr1-enriched CD4 T cell product specific for alloantigen. Whole-study results and caveats: Type 1 regulatory T cells had a more restricted TCR repertoire than non-type 1 regulatory T cells.

This clonotype has ten or more counts. The target antigen is unknown. TCRdb ran MiXCR on the reads and lists one entry per CDR3 protein. The table includes approximately 45,000 distinct CDR3 sequences, 9% to 15% detected once. After removal of 4 bases from V and 12 bases from J, the junction contained 11 bases not matched to a gene. CDR3 length: 14 residues. Per the germline V gene, CDR1 is SEHNR and CDR2 is FQNEAQ (reference sequence). The chain uses TRBV7-9 and TRBJ2-1, with 8 bases identical to TRBD2. Material for sequencing was cultured non-Tr1 T cells, either the whole culture or a sorted T cell fraction (not recorded which). The source is a human donor in good health. The CDR3 bases are TGTGCCAGCAGCTCGATAGCGGGGCCGAGTCGGCAGTTCTTC. Protein sequence: CASSSIAGPSRQFF.